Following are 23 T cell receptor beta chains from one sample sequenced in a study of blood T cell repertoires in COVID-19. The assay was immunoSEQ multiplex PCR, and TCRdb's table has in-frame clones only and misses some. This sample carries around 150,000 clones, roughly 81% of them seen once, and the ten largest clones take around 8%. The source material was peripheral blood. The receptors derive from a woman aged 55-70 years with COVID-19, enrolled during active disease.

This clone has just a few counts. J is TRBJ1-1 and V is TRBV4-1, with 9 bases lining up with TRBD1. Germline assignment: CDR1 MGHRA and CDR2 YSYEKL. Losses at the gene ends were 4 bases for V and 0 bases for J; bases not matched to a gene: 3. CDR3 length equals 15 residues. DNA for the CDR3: TGCGCCAGCAGCCCCGGGACAGGGTTGAACACTGAAGCTTTCTTT. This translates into CASSPGTGLNTEAFF.

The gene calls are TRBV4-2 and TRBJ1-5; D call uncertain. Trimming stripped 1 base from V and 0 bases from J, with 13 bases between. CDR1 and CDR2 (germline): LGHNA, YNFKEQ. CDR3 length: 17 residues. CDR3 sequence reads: CASSQVGRGNSNQPQHF. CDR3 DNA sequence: TGTGCCAGCAGCCAAGTGGGGAGAGGGAATAGCAATCAGCCCCAGCATTTT.

The chain's CDR3 is CASGPRRAGSTTEAFF. The CDR3 nucleotides are TGTGCTAGTGGCCCTAGAAGGGCCGGGAGTACCACTGAAGCTTTCTTT. The chain uses TRBV12-5 and TRBJ1-1; no definite D call. Trimming took 6 bases from V and 4 from J, leaving 21 bases between them. Germline V gives CDR1 LGHNT, CDR2 FRNRAP. The CDR3 is 16 residues long.

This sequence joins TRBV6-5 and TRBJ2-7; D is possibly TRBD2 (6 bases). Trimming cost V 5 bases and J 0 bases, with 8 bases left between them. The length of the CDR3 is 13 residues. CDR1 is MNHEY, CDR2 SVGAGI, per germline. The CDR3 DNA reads TGTGCCAGCAGTCGGGGGACCTCCTACGAGCAGTACTTC. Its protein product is CASSRGTSYEQYF.

The CDR3 nucleotides read TGTGCCAGTAGCATTTATAGCGGGAACTACGAGCAGTACTTC. Protein: CASSIYSGNYEQYF. The chain links TRBV19 to TRBJ2-7; 8 bases are shared with TRBD2. In germline, CDR1 is LNHDA, CDR2 SQIVND (reference sequence). V shed 6 bases, J shed 3 bases, and the junction held 7 bases outside the gene matches. The length of the CDR3 is 14 residues.

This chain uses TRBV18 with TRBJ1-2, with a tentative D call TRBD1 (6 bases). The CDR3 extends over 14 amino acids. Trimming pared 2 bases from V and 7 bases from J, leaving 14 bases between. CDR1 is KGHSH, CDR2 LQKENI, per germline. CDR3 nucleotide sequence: TGTGCCAGCTCACCAGGGACATCTCCTTTTGGCTACACCTTC. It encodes CASSPGTSPFGYTF. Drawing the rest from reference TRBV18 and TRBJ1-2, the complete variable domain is NAGVMQNPRHLVRRRGQEARLRCSPMKGHSHVYWYRQLPEEGLKFMVYLQKENIIDESGMPKERFSAEFPKEGPSILRIQQVVRGDSAAYFCASSPGTSPFGYTFGSGTRLTVV.

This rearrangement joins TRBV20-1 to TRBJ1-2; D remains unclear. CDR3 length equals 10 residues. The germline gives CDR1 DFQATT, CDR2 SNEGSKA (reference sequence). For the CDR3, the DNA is TGCATGACCGGGAGCTATGGCTACACCTTC. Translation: CMTGSYGYTF.

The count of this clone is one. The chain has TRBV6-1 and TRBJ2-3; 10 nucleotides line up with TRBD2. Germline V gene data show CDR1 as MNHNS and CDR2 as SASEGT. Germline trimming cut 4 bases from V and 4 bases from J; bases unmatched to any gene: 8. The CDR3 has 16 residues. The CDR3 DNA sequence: TGTGCCAGCAGTGCTAGCGGGGGAGGGTTGGCAGATACGCAGTATTTT. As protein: CASSASGGGLADTQYF.

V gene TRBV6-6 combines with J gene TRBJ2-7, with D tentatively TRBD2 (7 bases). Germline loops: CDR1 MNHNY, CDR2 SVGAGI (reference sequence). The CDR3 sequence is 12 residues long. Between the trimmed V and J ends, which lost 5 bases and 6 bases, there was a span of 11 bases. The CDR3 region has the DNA TGTGCCAGCAGTAACAGGGAGGGCGAGCAGTACTTC. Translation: CASSNREGEQYF.

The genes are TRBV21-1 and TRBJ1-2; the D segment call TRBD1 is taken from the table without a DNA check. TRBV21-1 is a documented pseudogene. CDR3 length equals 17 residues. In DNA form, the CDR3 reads TGTGCCAGCAGCCCGAGGTCGGGGACAGAATGCGCCTATGGCTACACCTTC. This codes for CASSPRSGTECAYGYTF.

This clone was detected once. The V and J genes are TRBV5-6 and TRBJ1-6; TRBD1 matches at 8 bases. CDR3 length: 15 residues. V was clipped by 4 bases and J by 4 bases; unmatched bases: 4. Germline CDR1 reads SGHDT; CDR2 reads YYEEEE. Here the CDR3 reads CASSPRDRYNSPLHF. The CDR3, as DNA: TGTGCCAGCAGCCCCCGGGACAGGTATAATTCACCCCTCCACTTT. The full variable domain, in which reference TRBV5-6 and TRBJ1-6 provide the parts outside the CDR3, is DAGVTQSPTHLIKTRGQQVTLRCSPKSGHDTVSWYQQALGQGPQFIFQYYEEEERQRGNFPDRFSGHQFPNYSSELNVNALLLGDSALYLCASSPRDRYNSPLHFGNGTRLTVT.

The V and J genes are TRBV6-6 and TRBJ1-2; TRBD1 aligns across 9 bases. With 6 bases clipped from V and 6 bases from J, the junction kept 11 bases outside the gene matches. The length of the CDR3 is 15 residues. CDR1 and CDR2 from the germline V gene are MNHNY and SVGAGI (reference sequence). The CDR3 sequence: CASSQSRQGGHGYTF. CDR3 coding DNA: TGTGCCAGCAGCCAGAGCCGACAGGGGGGCCATGGCTACACCTTC.

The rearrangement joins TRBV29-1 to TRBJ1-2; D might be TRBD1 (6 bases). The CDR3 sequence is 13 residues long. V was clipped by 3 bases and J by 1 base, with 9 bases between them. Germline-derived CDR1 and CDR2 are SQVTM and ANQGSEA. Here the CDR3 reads CSVEGANNYGYTF. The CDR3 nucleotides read TGCAGCGTTGAGGGGGCCAATAACTATGGCTACACCTTC.

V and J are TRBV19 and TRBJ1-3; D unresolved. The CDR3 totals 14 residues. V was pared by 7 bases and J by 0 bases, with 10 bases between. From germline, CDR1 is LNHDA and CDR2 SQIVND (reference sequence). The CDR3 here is CASTPLSSGNTIYF. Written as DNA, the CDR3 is TGTGCCAGTACTCCCCTGTCCTCTGGAAACACCATATATTTT.

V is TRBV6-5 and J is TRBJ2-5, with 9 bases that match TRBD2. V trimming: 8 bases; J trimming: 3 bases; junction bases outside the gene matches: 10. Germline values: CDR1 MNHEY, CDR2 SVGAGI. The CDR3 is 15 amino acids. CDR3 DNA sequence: TGTGCCAGCTGCCGAATGGGACTAGCTGAAGAGACCCAGTACTTC. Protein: CASCRMGLAEETQYF.

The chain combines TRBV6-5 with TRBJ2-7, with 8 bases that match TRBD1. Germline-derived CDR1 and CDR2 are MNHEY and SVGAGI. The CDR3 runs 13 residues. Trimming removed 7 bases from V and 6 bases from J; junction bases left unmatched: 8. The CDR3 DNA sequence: TGTGCCAGCACTGGGACAGGCCCAGGCGAGCAGTACTTC. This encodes CASTGTGPGEQYF.

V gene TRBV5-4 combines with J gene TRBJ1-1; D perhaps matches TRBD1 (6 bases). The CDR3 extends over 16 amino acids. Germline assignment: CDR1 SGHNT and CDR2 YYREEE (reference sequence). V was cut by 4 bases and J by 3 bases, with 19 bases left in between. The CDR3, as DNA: TGTGCCAGCAGCACCCCCCGGGCAGGGGTTCACACTGAAGCTTTCTTT. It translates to CASSTPRAGVHTEAFF.

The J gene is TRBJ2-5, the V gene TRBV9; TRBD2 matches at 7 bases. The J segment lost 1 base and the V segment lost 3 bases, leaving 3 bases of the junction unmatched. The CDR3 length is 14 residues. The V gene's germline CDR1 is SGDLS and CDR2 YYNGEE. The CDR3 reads CASSAGLFQETQYF. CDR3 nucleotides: TGTGCCAGCAGCGCGGGACTATTCCAAGAGACCCAGTACTTC.

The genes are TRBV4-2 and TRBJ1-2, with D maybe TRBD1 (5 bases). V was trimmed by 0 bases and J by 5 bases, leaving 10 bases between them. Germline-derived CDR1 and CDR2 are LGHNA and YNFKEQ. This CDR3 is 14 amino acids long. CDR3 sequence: CASSQDQGDYGYTF. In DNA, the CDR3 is TGTGCCAGCAGCCAAGATCAAGGGGATTATGGCTACACCTTC.

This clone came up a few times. CDR3 amino acids: CASNSGTSGYNEQFF. The CDR3 DNA reads as TGTGCCAGTAACTCCGGGACTAGCGGATACAATGAGCAGTTCTTC. V usage is TRBV19 and J usage is TRBJ2-1; 11 positions agree with TRBD2. Germline CDR1 is LNHDA and CDR2 is SQIVND (reference sequence). The length of the CDR3 is 15 residues. Germline trimming cut 7 bases from V and 4 bases from J; bases unmatched to any gene: 6.

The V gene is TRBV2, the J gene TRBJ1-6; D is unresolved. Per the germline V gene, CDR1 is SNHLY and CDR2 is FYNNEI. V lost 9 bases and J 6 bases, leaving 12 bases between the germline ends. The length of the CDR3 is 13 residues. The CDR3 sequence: CASYFLPNSPLHF. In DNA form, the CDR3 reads TGTGCCAGTTACTTTCTACCTAATTCACCCCTCCACTTT. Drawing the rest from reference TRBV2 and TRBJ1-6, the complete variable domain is EPEVTQTPSHQVTQMGQEVILRCVPISNHLYFYWYRQILGQKVEFLVSFYNNEISEKSEIFDDQFSVERPDGSNFTLKIRSTKLEDSAMYFCASYFLPNSPLHFGNGTRLTVT.

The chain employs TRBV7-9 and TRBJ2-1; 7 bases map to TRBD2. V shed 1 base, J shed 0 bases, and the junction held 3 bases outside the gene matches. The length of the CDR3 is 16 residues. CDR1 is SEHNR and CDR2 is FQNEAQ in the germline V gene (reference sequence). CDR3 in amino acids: CASSLGRTSSYNEQFF. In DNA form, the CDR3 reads TGTGCCAGCAGCTTAGGCCGGACTAGCTCCTACAATGAGCAGTTCTTC.

The CDR3 region has the DNA TGTGCCAGCAGGGGACTCGCATTTGGGGCCAACGTCCTGACTTTC. Protein product: CASRGLAFGANVLTF. The V call is TRBV6-5, the J call TRBJ2-6; D is possibly TRBD2 (6 bases). There are 15 residues in the CDR3. V was pared by 6 bases and J by 3 bases, with 12 bases between. Germline CDR1 reads MNHEY; CDR2 reads SVGAGI.